This record covers a single T cell receptor beta chain. The antigen remains undetermined. This sample was included in a study of T cell responses to AZD1222 COVID-19 vaccine. Repertoires were generated with immunoSEQ multiplex PCR, while TCRdb's copy carries only in-frame clones and drops some. This sample carries roughly 150,000 clones, roughly 88% of them seen once, and the ten largest clones take around 2%. Study findings and constraints: Spike-wide vaccine-associated CD4 TCRs dominated at 160-218 and 743-854.

V gave up 2 bases and J gave up 2 bases, with 10 bases separating them. The CDR3 totals 14 residues. Germline V CDR1 and CDR2: SGHTA, FQGTGA. This chain links TRBV7-3 with TRBJ2-7; D is undetermined. Sequencing used peripheral blood, obtained on day 0 of AZD1222 vaccination. The sequence was obtained from an adult in good health. The CDR3 spells CASSLYGNPYEQYF. The CDR3 bases are TGTGCCAGCAGCTTATACGGAAACCCCTACGAGCAGTACTTC.